Below, one TCR beta chain is given with its context. The data originate from a study of control samples from healthy donors and cancer patients. This CDR3 contains 14 residues. V lost 0 bases and J lost 1, with 7 bases in between. Germline CDR1 SGHNT, CDR2 YYREEE (reference sequence). Clones were read by immunoSEQ multiplex PCR, and TCRdb kept only the in-frame ones, dropping some. This table has 90,000 or so clones, around 85% appearing once. The TCR sequence derives from a man aged 30-40 years in good health. Sequencing input: blood. The chain is built from TRBV5-4 and TRBJ1-1; D gene unclear. The CDR3 spells CASSLGHGNTEAFF. For the CDR3, the DNA is TGTGCCAGCAGCTTGGGCCACGGGAACACTGAAGCTTTCTTT.